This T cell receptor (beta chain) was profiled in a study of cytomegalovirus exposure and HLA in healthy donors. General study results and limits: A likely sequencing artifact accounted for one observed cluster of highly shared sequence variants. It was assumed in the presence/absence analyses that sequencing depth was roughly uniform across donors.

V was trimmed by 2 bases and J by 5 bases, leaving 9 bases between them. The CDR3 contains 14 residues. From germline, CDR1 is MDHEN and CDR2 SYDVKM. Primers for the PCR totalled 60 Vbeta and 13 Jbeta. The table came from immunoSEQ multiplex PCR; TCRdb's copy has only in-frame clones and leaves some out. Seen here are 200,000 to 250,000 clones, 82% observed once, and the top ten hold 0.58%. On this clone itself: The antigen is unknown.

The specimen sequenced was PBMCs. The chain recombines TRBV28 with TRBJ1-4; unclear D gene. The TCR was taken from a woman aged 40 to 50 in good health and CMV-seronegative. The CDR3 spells CASSLGQSNEKLFF. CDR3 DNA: TGTGCCAGCAGTTTAGGGCAGTCCAATGAAAAACTGTTTTTT. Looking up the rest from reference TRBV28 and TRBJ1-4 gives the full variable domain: DVKVTQSSRYLVKRTGEKVFLECVQDMDHENMFWYRQDPGLGLRLIYFSYDVKMKEKGDIPEGYSVSREKKERFSLILESASTNQTSMYLCASSLGQSNEKLFFGSGTQLSVL.